This TCR beta chain was observed in a study of control samples from healthy donors and cancer patients. Germline loops: CDR1 DFQATT, CDR2 SNEGSKA (reference sequence). The CDR3 extends over 13 amino acids. With 3 bases clipped from V and 8 bases from J, the junction kept 9 bases outside the gene matches. Repertoires were generated with immunoSEQ multiplex PCR, while TCRdb's copy carries only in-frame clones and drops some. The table has about 82,000 clones, about 90% seen once. This clonotype was obtained from a man aged 50-60 years in good health. The chain couples TRBV20-1 to TRBJ1-2; the match to TRBD1 covers 7 bases. Sequencing was performed on blood. The CDR3 is CSASDRQGGGYTF. CDR3 in DNA: TGCAGTGCTAGTGATCGACAGGGCGGAGGCTACACCTTC.